One and the same sample provided the 10 T cell receptor beta chains below, sequenced in a study of cytomegalovirus exposure and HLA in healthy donors. Sequencing used immunoSEQ multiplex PCR; TCRdb keeps in-frame clones, though not all of them. The repertoire has 250,000 to 350,000 clones, roughly 90% of them found once; the top ten carry over 0.85%. Sequencing was carried out using PBMCs. These receptors were obtained from a woman in her late teens or twenties in good health and CMV-seronegative.

The rearrangement joins TRBV15 to TRBJ1-2; D not certain. The CDR3 is 15 residues long. Per the germline V gene, CDR1 is LNHNV and CDR2 is YYDKDF (reference sequence). The V and J ends lost 0 bases and 2 bases respectively, with 10 bases between them. The CDR3 is CATSRDIGGNYGYTF. As DNA, the CDR3 is TGTGCCACCAGCAGAGATATCGGCGGGAACTATGGCTACACCTTC.

J is TRBJ1-1 and V is TRBV12-5; perhaps TRBD1 as D (5 bases). Germline V gives CDR1 LGHNT, CDR2 FRNRAP. Between the trimmed V and J ends, which lost 2 bases and 4 bases, there was a span of 8 bases. This CDR3 has 13 residues. The CDR3 protein is CASGLWGGTEAFF. CDR3 DNA sequence: TGTGCTAGTGGTTTGTGGGGGGGCACTGAAGCTTTCTTT.

V usage is TRBV18 and J usage is TRBJ1-2, with 9 bases identical to TRBD1. The CDR3 spans 17 residues. CDR1 is KGHSH and CDR2 is LQKENI in the germline V gene. Trimming took 0 bases from V and 6 from J; bases not matched to a gene: 11. Written as DNA, the CDR3 is TGTGCCAGCTCACCACCGGTCGCGACAGGGGGTAGGGATGGCTACACCTTC. It translates to CASSPPVATGGRDGYTF.

The chain couples TRBV28 to TRBJ2-1; tentatively, D is TRBD1 (6 bases). The CDR3 runs to 12 residues. Germline assignment: CDR1 MDHEN and CDR2 SYDVKM. V was trimmed by 2 bases and J by 8 bases, leaving 7 bases between them. Here the CDR3 reads CASSLTGHEQFF. Written as DNA, the CDR3 is TGTGCCAGCAGTTTAACAGGGCATGAGCAGTTCTTC.

The V call is TRBV9, the J call TRBJ2-1, with 10 bases matching TRBD2. From germline, CDR1 is SGDLS and CDR2 YYNGEE. The CDR3 runs 21 residues. The ends lost 3 bases at V and 0 bases at J; junction bases unmatched: 18. DNA for the CDR3: TGTGCCAGCAGCGGGGGAAGACTTAGCGGGAGGACGAAAAGCTCCTACAATGAGCAGTTCTTC. Translation gives CASSGGRLSGRTKSSYNEQFF.

The chain has TRBV18 and TRBJ2-7, with 12 bases aligning to TRBD2. V shed 0 bases, J shed 7 bases, and the junction held 4 bases outside the gene matches. Germline values: CDR1 KGHSH, CDR2 LQKENI. The CDR3 length is 15 residues. As DNA, the CDR3 is TGTGCCAGCTCACCACCCCTAGCGGGAGGGGGTGAGCAGTACTTC. It specifies CASSPPLAGGGEQYF.

The V call is TRBV29-1, the J call TRBJ2-1; 11 bases match TRBD1. This CDR3 is 13 amino acids long. V lost 6 bases to trimming and J lost 3 bases; unmatched junction nucleotides: 1. The germline V gene encodes CDR1 SQVTM and CDR2 ANQGSEA. The CDR3 sequence is CSVGTGGYNEQFF. The CDR3 DNA reads TGCAGCGTCGGGACAGGGGGCTACAATGAGCAGTTCTTC.

The V call is TRBV7-8, the J call TRBJ1-6, with 8 bases lining up with TRBD1. With V trimmed by 4 bases and J by 10 bases, 6 bases remained unmatched. Germline assignment: CDR1 SGHVS and CDR2 FQNEAQ. The CDR3 length is 14 residues. DNA of the CDR3: TGTGCCAGCAGCTCCGGACAGGGTCAATCACCCCTCCACTTT. This encodes CASSSGQGQSPLHF.

V is TRBV2 and J is TRBJ2-1; 13 nucleotides line up with TRBD2. CDR3 size: 14 residues. Germline assignment: CDR1 SNHLY and CDR2 FYNNEI. The V gene end was trimmed by 5 bases and the J gene end by 6 bases; junction bases not matched to a gene: 1. The CDR3 DNA reads TGTGCCAGCAGTTGGACTAGCGGGGGCAATGAGCAGTTCTTC. Translation gives CASSWTSGGNEQFF. Based on the CDR3 plus reference TRBV2 and TRBJ2-1, the full variable domain is EPEVTQTPSHQVTQMGQEVILRCVPISNHLYFYWYRQILGQKVEFLVSFYNNEISEKSEIFDDQFSVERPDGSNFTLKIRSTKLEDSAMYFCASSWTSGGNEQFFGPGTRLTVL.

The chain is built from TRBV27 and TRBJ2-7; 10 nucleotides line up with TRBD1. Unmatched junction bases numbered 5, after V lost 5 bases and J lost 4 bases. CDR1 is MNHEY, CDR2 SMNVEV, per germline (reference sequence). The CDR3 is made up of 14 amino acids. The CDR3 DNA is TGTGCCAGCAGTAAACCGGGACAGGGGTACGAGCAGTACTTC. Protein sequence: CASSKPGQGYEQYF.